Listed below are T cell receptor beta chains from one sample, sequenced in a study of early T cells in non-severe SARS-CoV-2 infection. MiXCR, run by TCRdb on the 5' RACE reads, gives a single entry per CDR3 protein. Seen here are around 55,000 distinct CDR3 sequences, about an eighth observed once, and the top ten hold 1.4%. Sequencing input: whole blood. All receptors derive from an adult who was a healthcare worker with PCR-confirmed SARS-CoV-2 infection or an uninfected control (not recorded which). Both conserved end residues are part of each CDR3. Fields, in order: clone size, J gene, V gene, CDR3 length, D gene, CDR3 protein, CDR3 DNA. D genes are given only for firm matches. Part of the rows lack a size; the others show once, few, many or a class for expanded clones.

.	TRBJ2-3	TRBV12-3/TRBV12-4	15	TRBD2	CASSFGGASTDTQYF	TGTGCCAGCAGTTTCGGGGGGGCAAGCACAGATACGCAGTATTTT
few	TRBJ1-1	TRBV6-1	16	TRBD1	CASSEAGQGRDTEAFF	TGTGCCAGCAGTGAAGCCGGACAGGGGCGGGACACTGAAGCTTTCTTT
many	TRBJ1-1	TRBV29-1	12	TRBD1	CSVEDRDAEAFF	TGCAGCGTTGAGGACAGGGACGCTGAAGCTTTCTTT
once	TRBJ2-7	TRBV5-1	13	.	CASSSLDSHEQYF	TGCGCCAGCAGCTCCCTGGACAGCCACGAGCAGTACTTC
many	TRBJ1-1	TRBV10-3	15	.	CAIMAADSQNTEAFF	TGTGCCATCATGGCAGCCGATTCCCAGAACACTGAAGCTTTCTTT
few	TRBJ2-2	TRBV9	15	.	CASSRTDSNTGELFF	TGTGCCAGCAGCCGGACAGACTCGAACACCGGGGAGCTGTTTTTT
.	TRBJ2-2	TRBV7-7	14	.	CASSSTANTGELFF	TGTGCTAGCAGCTCGACGGCGAACACCGGGGAGCTGTTTTTT
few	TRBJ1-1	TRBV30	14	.	CAWSVGGTSTEAFF	TGTGCCTGGAGTGTAGGCGGGACGAGTACTGAAGCTTTCTTT
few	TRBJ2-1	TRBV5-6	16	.	CASSLRRSRVYNEQFF	TGTGCCAGCAGCTTGCGTAGGTCCAGGGTCTACAATGAGCAGTTCTTC
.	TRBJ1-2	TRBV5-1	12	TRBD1	CATSTGTYGYTF	TGCGCCACCTCGACAGGGACCTATGGCTACACCTTC
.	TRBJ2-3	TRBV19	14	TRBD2	CASSPRGDTDTQYF	TGTGCCAGTAGCCCCCGGGGGGACACAGATACGCAGTATTTT
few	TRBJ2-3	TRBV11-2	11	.	CASSLTDTQYF	TGTGCCAGCAGCTTGACGGATACGCAGTATTTT
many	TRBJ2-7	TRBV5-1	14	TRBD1	CASSARDRSVEQYF	TGCGCCAGCAGTGCTCGGGACAGATCGGTAGAGCAGTACTTC
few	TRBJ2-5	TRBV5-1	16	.	CASSLGASAPGETQYF	TGCGCCAGCAGCTTGGGGGCTAGCGCCCCGGGAGAGACCCAGTACTTC
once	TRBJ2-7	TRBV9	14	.	CASSPTPDSYEQYF	TGTGCCAGCAGCCCTACCCCCGACAGTTACGAGCAGTACTTC
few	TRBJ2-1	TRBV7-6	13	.	CASSLGRIGEQFF	TGTGCCAGCAGCTTAGGGCGGATTGGTGAGCAGTTCTTC
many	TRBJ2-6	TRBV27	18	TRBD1	CASRKADRFFSGANVLTF	TGTGCCAGCCGTAAGGCGGACAGGTTTTTCTCTGGGGCCAACGTCCTGACTTTC
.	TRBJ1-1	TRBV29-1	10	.	CSVGGGRTFF	TGCAGCGTTGGAGGGGGTAGGACTTTCTTT
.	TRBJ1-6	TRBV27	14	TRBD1	CASSPDRAESPLHF	TGTGCCAGCAGCCCTGACAGGGCAGAATCACCCCTCCACTTT
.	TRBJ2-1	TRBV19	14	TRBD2	CASSGLAAYNEQFF	TGTGCCAGTAGCGGACTAGCGGCCTACAATGAGCAGTTCTTC
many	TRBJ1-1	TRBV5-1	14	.	CASSLLKTGVEAFF	TGCGCCAGCAGCTTGCTAAAGACCGGCGTTGAAGCTTTCTTT
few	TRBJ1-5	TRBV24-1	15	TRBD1	CATSGGQGHNQPQHF	TGTGCCACCAGTGGCGGACAGGGGCATAATCAGCCCCAGCATTTT
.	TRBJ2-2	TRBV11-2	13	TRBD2	CASSPTSPGELFF	TGTGCCAGCAGCCCGACTAGCCCCGGGGAGCTGTTTTTT
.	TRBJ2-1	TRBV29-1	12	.	CSVDKGMNEQFF	TGCAGCGTTGATAAGGGGATGAATGAGCAGTTCTTC
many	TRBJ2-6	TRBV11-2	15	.	CASRVGEAGANVLTF	TGTGCCAGCAGGGTGGGAGAAGCTGGGGCCAACGTCCTGACTTTC
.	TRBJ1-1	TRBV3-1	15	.	CASSQGGRGSLEAFF	TGTGCCAGCAGCCAAGGGGGGCGTGGATCTCTTGAAGCTTTCTTT
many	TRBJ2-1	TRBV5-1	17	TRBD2	CASSLSRLAGESGEQFF	TGCGCCAGCAGCTTGTCAAGACTAGCGGGGGAATCCGGTGAGCAGTTCTTC
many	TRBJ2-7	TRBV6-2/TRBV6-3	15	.	CASSYSQGSPYEQYF	TGTGCCAGCAGTTACTCTCAGGGGTCCCCCTACGAGCAGTACTTC